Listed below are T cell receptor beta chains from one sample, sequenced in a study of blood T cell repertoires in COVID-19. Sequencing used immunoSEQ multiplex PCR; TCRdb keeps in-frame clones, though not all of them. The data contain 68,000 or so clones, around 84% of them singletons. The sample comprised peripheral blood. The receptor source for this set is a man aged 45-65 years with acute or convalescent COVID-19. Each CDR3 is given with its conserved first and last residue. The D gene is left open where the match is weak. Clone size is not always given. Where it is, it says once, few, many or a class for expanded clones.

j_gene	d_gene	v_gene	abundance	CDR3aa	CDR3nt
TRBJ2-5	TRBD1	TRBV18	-	CASIRDRRQETQYF	TGTGCCAGCATCCGGGACAGGCGGCAAGAGACCCAGTACTTC
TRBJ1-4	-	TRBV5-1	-	CASSLGQQRANEKLFF	TGCGCCAGCAGCTTGGGACAACAGAGGGCCAATGAAAAACTGTTTTTT
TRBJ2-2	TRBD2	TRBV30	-	CAWTPSGGNTGELFF	TGTGCCTGGACCCCTAGCGGGGGGAACACCGGGGAGCTGTTTTTT
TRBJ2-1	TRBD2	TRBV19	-	CASRLSSGGWYEQFF	TGTGCCAGTAGATTGAGTAGCGGGGGGTGGTATGAGCAGTTCTTC
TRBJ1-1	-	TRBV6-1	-	CASSAMNTEAFF	TGTGCCAGCAGTGCCATGAACACTGAAGCTTTCTTT
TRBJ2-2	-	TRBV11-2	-	CASSLVLHRVNTGELFF	TGTGCCAGCAGCTTAGTCCTACACAGAGTGAACACCGGGGAGCTGTTTTTT
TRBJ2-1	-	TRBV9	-	CARLRGNEQFF	TGTGCCCGACTCCGGGGTAATGAGCAGTTCTTC
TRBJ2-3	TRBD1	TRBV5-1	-	CASSLYRDRGADTQYF	TGCGCCAGCAGCCTATACCGGGACAGGGGCGCAGATACGCAGTATTTT
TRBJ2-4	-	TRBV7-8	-	CASSSDRNVIQYF	TGTGCCAGCAGTTCCGACAGAAACGTCATTCAGTACTTC
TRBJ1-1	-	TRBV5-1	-	CASSELQGSEAFF	TGCGCCAGCAGCGAACTACAGGGTTCTGAAGCTTTCTTT
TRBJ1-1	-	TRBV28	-	CASSLESNTEAFF	TGTGCCAGCAGTTTGGAGTCGAACACTGAAGCTTTCTTT
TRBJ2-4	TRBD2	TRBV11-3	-	CASSSGGREAFFGAKNIQYF	TGTGCCAGCAGCTCCGGGGGGCGGGAGGCTTTTTTCGGGGCCAAAAACATTCAGTACTTC
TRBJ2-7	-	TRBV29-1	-	CSAGGGASYEQYF	TGCAGCGCTGGAGGGGGGGCCTCCTACGAGCAGTACTTC
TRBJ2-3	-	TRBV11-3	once	CASSIRDSHTQYF	TGTGCCAGCAGCATCCGGGACTCCCATACGCAGTATTTT
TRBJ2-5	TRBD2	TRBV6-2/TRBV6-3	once	CASTPTSGRAVETQYF	TGTGCCAGCACCCCGACTAGCGGGAGGGCCGTAGAGACCCAGTACTTC
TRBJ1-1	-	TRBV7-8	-	CASSRVSTAGGSTEAFF	TGTGCCAGCAGCCGGGTCTCAACGGCGGGTGGGAGTACTGAAGCTTTCTTT
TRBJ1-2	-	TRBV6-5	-	CASRPPGGYDGYTF	TGTGCCAGCAGGCCCCCGGGAGGCTACGATGGCTACACCTTC
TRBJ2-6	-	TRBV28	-	CASDPGYSGANVLTF	TGTGCCAGCGATCCAGGTTACTCTGGGGCCAACGTCCTGACTTTC
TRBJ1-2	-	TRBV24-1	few	CATSEFDRGGYTF	TGTGCCACCAGTGAGTTTGATCGAGGGGGCTACACCTTC
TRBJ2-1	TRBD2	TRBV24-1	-	CATSVSGGSYNEQFF	TGTGCCACCAGTGTCTCGGGGGGCTCCTACAATGAGCAGTTCTTC
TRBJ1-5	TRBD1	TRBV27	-	CASSPTGSQPQHF	TGTGCCAGCAGTCCGACAGGGAGTCAGCCCCAGCATTTT
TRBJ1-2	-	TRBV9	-	CASSVAPERDYGYTF	TGTGCCAGCAGCGTAGCCCCGGAACGGGACTATGGCTACACCTTC
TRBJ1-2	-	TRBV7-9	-	CASSLASGNYGYTF	TGTGCCAGCAGCTTAGCCTCGGGTAACTATGGCTACACCTTC
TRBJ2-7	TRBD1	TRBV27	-	CASSFWDRGYEQYF	TGTGCCAGCAGTTTTTGGGACAGGGGCTACGAGCAGTACTTC
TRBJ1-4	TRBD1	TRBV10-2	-	CASSDRTGSEKLFF	TGCGCCAGCAGTGATCGGACAGGTAGTGAAAAACTGTTTTTT
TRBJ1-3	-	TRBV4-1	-	CASSRRRGDNSGNTIYF	TGCGCCAGCAGCCGCCGACGGGGGGACAACTCTGGAAACACCATATATTTT
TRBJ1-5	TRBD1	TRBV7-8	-	CASSLDRGNQPQHF	TGTGCCAGCAGCTTAGACAGGGGGAATCAGCCCCAGCATTTT
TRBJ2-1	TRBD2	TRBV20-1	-	CSASSGHEQFF	TGCAGTGCCAGTAGCGGGCATGAGCAGTTCTTC
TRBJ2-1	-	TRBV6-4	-	CASSDSSGTASQFF	TGTGCCAGCAGTGACTCGAGTGGTACGGCTAGCCAGTTCTTC
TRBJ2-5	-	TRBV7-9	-	CASSLGQRTQETQYF	TGTGCCAGCAGCTTAGGACAGAGGACCCAGGAGACCCAGTACTTC
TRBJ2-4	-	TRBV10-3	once	CAISDDQGKGAKNIQYF	TGTGCCATCAGTGACGACCAGGGGAAGGGAGCCAAAAACATTCAGTACTTC
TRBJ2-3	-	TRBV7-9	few	CASTSRTSQYF	TGTGCCAGCACCTCCAGAACGTCGCAGTATTTT
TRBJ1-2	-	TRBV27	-	CASRPRTLDVTGHGYTF	TGTGCCAGCAGACCCCGGACATTGGACGTGACGGGTCATGGCTACACCTTC
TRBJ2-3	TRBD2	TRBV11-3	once	CASSLTSGGTDTQYF	TGTGCCAGCAGCTTAACTAGCGGGGGCACAGATACGCAGTATTTT
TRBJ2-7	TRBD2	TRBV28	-	CASNARLGGSPPYEQYF	TGTGCCAGCAATGCTAGGTTGGGAGGGAGTCCACCCTACGAGCAGTACTTC
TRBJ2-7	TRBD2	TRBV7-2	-	CASSLVFGRSYEQYF	TGTGCCAGCAGCTTAGTCTTCGGGAGGTCATACGAGCAGTACTTC
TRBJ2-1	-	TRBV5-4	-	CASSSNNEQFF	TGTGCCAGCAGCTCAAACAATGAGCAGTTCTTC
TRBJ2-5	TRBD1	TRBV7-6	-	CASSLGQGQETQYF	TGTGCCAGCAGCTTGGGACAGGGGCAAGAGACCCAGTACTTC
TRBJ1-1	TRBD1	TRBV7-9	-	CASSFGQGSTEAFF	TGTGCCAGCAGCTTTGGACAGGGGTCCACTGAAGCTTTCTTT
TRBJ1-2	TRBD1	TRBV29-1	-	CSVSRGQGSRGYTF	TGCAGCGTGTCGAGGGGACAGGGGTCTAGGGGCTACACCTTC
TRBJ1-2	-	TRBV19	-	CASSNNAGGRYGYTF	TGTGCCAGTAGTAACAACGCCGGGGGAAGGTATGGCTACACCTTC
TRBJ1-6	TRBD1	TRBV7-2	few	CASSLSTGAPLGPLHF	TGTGCCAGCAGCCTCTCGACAGGGGCCCCTCTGGGCCCCCTCCACTTT
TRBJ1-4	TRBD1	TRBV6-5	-	CASRNTGVGEKLFF	TGTGCCAGCAGAAATACAGGGGTTGGAGAAAAACTGTTTTTT
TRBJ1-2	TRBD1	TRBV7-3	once	CASSSGQGSGYTF	TGTGCCAGCAGCTCGGGACAGGGTAGTGGCTACACCTTC